Below are 19 T cell receptor beta chains sequenced from a single sample in a study of T cells expressing NK-cell markers (dated by TCRdb to about 2020). The library was made by 5' RACE. TCRdb records Illumina HiSeq 2000 as the sequencer. After reprocessing by TCRdb, each CDR3 protein sequence is one entry, and no DNA is given. The sample's records list 300,000 to 450,000 distinct CDR3 sequences. Together, the top ten hold around 5.3% of the sample. Sequenced input: blood T cells: a sorted CD56 or NKG2C T cell subset, CD4+ or CD8+ T cells, or bulk PBMC T cells (not recorded which). Every receptor here comes from a man aged 18-70 years in good health.

V is TRBV4-2 and J is TRBJ2-7; the D call from TCRdb, TRBD1, cannot be confirmed without DNA. This CDR3 spans 16 amino acids. Germline assignment: CDR1 LGHNA and CDR2 YNFKEQ. CDR3 region: CASSQDPAGRAYEQYF.

The chain has TRBV9 and TRBJ2-5; lacking DNA, the TRBD2 call made by TCRdb goes unchecked. From germline, CDR1 is SGDLS and CDR2 YYNGEE. The CDR3 contains 17 residues. This chain's CDR3 is CASSPGTSGGMQETQYF.

The J gene is TRBJ1-4, the V gene TRBV6-1; TCRdb selects TRBD1, and the lack of DNA leaves this call unchecked. The CDR3 sequence is 14 residues long. CDR1 is MNHNS, CDR2 SASEGT, per germline. This chain's CDR3 is CASARQGVNEKLFF.

V usage is TRBV28 and J usage is TRBJ2-5; TCRdb's D call of TRBD1 is untestable without DNA. This CDR3 region has 13 residues. The germline gives CDR1 MDHEN, CDR2 SYDVKM. CDR3 protein: CASSFPGSETQYF.

The genes are TRBV6-1 and TRBJ2-7; TCRdb reports TRBD1, a call that lacks DNA to check it against. This CDR3 has 15 amino acids. Germline assignment: CDR1 MNHNS and CDR2 SASEGT. This CDR3 is CASKTAGQSFYEQYF.

CDR3 sequence: CASSERTAGNQPQHF. This chain uses TRBV25-1 with TRBJ1-5. Looked up from germline, CDR1 is MGHDK and CDR2 is SYGVNS. The CDR3 sequence is 15 residues long. Full variable domain (rest looked up from reference TRBV25-1 and TRBJ1-5): EADIYQTPRYLVIGTGKKITLECSQTMGHDKMYWYQQDPGMELHLIHYSYGVNSTEKGDLSSESTVSRIRTEHFPLTLESARPSHTSQYLCASSERTAGNQPQHFGDGTRLSIL.

The chain employs TRBV25-1 and TRBJ2-6. Germline loops: CDR1 MGHDK, CDR2 SYGVNS. The CDR3 extends over 16 amino acids. Here the CDR3 reads CASSEYAPLGANVLTF.

The V and J genes are TRBV15 and TRBJ2-7; without DNA, the TCRdb call of TRBD1 cannot be checked. CDR3 length equals 15 residues. Germline V gene sequence: CDR1 LNHNV, CDR2 YYDKDF (reference sequence). The CDR3 loop is CATSRPQGGGYEQYF.

The chain recombines TRBV7-2 with TRBJ1-3; TCRdb picks TRBD1, but there is no DNA to check that call. The CDR3 is 15 amino acids. Germline V gene lookup returns CDR1 SGHTA and CDR2 FQGNSA. The chain's CDR3 is CASSSQGTGGNTIYF.

The rearrangement joins TRBV7-2 to TRBJ2-4; TCRdb's D call of TRBD1 is untestable without DNA. Germline values: CDR1 SGHTA, CDR2 FQGNSA. The CDR3 runs to 16 residues. CDR3: CASSQQGAGAKNIQYF.

The CDR3: CASRPRRTGGEETQYF. This chain links TRBV7-8 with TRBJ2-5; TCRdb proposes TRBD1, but this gene call is untestable without DNA. Germline-derived CDR1 and CDR2 are SGHVS and FQNEAQ. The CDR3 runs 16 residues. The complete variable domain, with remaining parts taken from reference TRBV7-8 and TRBJ2-5, reads GAGVSQSPRYKVAKRGQDVALRCDPISGHVSLFWYQQALGQGPEFLTYFQNEAQLDKSGLPSDRFFAERPEGSVSTLKIQRTQQEDSAVYLCASRPRRTGGEETQYFGPGTRLLVL.

The chain carries TRBV19 and TRBJ2-2; TCRdb designates TRBD2, a call that cannot be tested without DNA. The CDR3 length is 16 residues. Germline V CDR1 and CDR2: LNHDA, SQIVND (reference sequence). CDR3 sequence: CASSQRGGSNTGELFF.

The J gene is TRBJ1-6, the V gene TRBV9; lacking DNA, the TRBD1 call made by TCRdb goes unchecked. CDR1 is SGDLS and CDR2 is YYNGEE in the germline V gene. The CDR3 has 14 residues. This CDR3 reads CASSVAQGSSPLHF.

This rearrangement joins TRBV12-5 to TRBJ2-1. The CDR3 contains 12 residues. Per the germline V gene, CDR1 is LGHNT and CDR2 is FRNRAP. CDR3 in amino acids: CASGLVQDQQFF.

V is TRBV10-3 and J is TRBJ1-2. Germline CDR1 is ENHRY and CDR2 is SYGVKD. The CDR3 covers 15 residues. Here the CDR3 reads CAISESKSRSYGYTF.

The chain is built from TRBV7-6 and TRBJ1-3; TCRdb calls TRBD1, which cannot be checked without DNA. CDR1 SGHVS and CDR2 FNYEAQ come from the germline V gene. The CDR3 is 17 amino acids. CDR3 sequence: CASSNTGARFSGNTIYF.

The chain combines TRBV28 with TRBJ1-5; TCRdb selects TRBD1, and the lack of DNA leaves this call unchecked. The CDR3 is made up of 15 amino acids. From germline, CDR1 is MDHEN and CDR2 SYDVKM. The CDR3 loop is CASRGRGQINQPQHF.

The rearrangement uses TRBV5-6 and TRBJ1-6. Germline V gene sequence: CDR1 SGHDT, CDR2 YYEEEE. This CDR3 spans 14 amino acids. CDR3 amino acids: CASSLVGGDSPLHF. The entire variable domain, with the rest obtained from reference TRBV5-6 and TRBJ1-6, is as follows: DAGVTQSPTHLIKTRGQQVTLRCSPKSGHDTVSWYQQALGQGPQFIFQYYEEEERQRGNFPDRFSGHQFPNYSSELNVNALLLGDSALYLCASSLVGGDSPLHFGNGTRLTVT.

V and J are TRBV4-1 and TRBJ2-5. Germline V gene lookup returns CDR1 MGHRA and CDR2 YSYEKL. This CDR3 has 14 amino acids. The CDR3 protein is CASSQQEVGETQYF.